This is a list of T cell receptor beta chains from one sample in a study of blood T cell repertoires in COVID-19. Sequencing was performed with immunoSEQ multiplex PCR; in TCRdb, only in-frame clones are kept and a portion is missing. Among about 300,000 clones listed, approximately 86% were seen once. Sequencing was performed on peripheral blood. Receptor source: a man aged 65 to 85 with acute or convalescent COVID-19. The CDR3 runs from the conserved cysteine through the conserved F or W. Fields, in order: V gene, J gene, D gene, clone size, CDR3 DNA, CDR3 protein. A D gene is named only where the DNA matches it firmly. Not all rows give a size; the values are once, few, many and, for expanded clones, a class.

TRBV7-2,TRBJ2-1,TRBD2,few,TGTGCCAGCAGCTTAGTAGTGTCGACTAGCGGGAGACGGCAGTTCTTC,CASSLVVSTSGRRQFF
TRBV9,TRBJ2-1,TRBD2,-,TGTGCCAGCAGTACCACCGGGACTAGCGGGTCCTTGGGGCAGTTCTTC,CASSTTGTSGSLGQFF
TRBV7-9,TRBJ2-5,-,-,TGTGCCAGCAGCTTAGTATCAGGGCAAGAGACCCAGTACTTC,CASSLVSGQETQYF
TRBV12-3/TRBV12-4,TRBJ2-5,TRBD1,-,TGTGCCAGCAGTTTCAAGGGGGCGAAGACCCAGTACTTC,CASSFKGAKTQYF
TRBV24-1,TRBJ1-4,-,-,TGTGCCACCAGCGACGGAGCCATTAATGAAAAACTGTTTTTT,CATSDGAINEKLFF
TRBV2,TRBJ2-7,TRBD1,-,TGTGCCAGCAGGGGACAGGGGGACGAGCAGTACTTC,CASRGQGDEQYF
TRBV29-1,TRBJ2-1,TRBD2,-,TGCAGCGCGACTAGCGGGGTCCTCTACAATGAGCAGTTCTTC,CSATSGVLYNEQFF
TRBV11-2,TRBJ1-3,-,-,TGTGCCAGCAGCCAGACAGACTCTGGAAACACCATATATTTT,CASSQTDSGNTIYF
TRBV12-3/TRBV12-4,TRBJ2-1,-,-,TGTGCCAGCAGGACCAGGTCCTACAATGAGCAGTTCTTC,CASRTRSYNEQFF
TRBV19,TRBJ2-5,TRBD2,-,TGTGCCAGTAGTATTGGAGGGCTTAGCGGGATCCCTCGTGAGACCCAGTACTTC,CASSIGGLSGIPRETQYF
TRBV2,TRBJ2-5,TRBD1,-,TGTGCCAGCAGCCTACAGGGGACGGAGACCCAGTACTTC,CASSLQGTETQYF
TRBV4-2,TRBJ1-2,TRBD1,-,TGTGCCAGCAGCCCCGGGCAGGGGGCGGGTGGCTACACCTTC,CASSPGQGAGGYTF
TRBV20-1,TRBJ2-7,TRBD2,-,TGCAGTGCTAGTGGGGGGACTAGCGGGAGGGCCGGGGAGCAGTACTTC,CSASGGTSGRAGEQYF
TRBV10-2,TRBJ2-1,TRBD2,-,TGCGCCAGCAGTGAGTCCCTAGCGGGGGGGCCAAGGAACAATGAGCAGTTCTTC,CASSESLAGGPRNNEQFF
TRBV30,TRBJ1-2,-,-,TGTGCCTCGGGGGGCAGGGTATCCTATGGCTACACCTTC,CASGGRVSYGYTF
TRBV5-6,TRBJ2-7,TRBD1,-,TGTGCCAGCAGCTTTCAGGGGGTAAGCTCCTACGAGCAGTACTTC,CASSFQGVSSYEQYF
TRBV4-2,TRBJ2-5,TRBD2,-,TGTGCCAGCAGCCAAGGGCTAGCGGGAAAAGAGACCCAGTACTTC,CASSQGLAGKETQYF
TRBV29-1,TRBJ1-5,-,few,TGCAGCGTTGATCCTGGGGGGGATCAGCCCCAGCATTTT,CSVDPGGDQPQHF
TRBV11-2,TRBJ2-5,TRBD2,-,TGTGCCAGCAGCTTCGGCGGGGGGGACCAAGAGACCCAGTACTTC,CASSFGGGDQETQYF
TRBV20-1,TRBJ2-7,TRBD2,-,TGCAGTGCTAGTGTGGCGGGGGTGGTTTACGAGCAGTACTTC,CSASVAGVVYEQYF
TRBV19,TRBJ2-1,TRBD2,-,TGTGCCAGTAGTTTCCGAGGGACTAGCGGGAGCGGCCACAATGAGCAGTTCTTC,CASSFRGTSGSGHNEQFF
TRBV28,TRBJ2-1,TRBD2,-,TGTGCCTCGGGGGGGGGCAATGAGCAGTTCTTC,CASGGGNEQFF
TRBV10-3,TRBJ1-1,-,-,TGTGCCATCAGTGCAGTGGCAGGTCGCTTCCAAGCTTTCTTT,CAISAVAGRFQAFF
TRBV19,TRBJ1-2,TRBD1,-,TGTGCCAGCGCCAGGCAGGGGGATAAGGGCTACACCTTC,CASARQGDKGYTF
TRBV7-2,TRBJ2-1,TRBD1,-,TGTGCCAGCAGCGTCTACAGGGGGTCCTACAATGAGCAGTTCTTC,CASSVYRGSYNEQFF
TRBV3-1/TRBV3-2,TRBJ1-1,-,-,TGTGCCAGCAGCCAAGGAGGGTTCGGGACTGAAGCTTTCTTT,CASSQGGFGTEAFF
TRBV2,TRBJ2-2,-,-,TGTGCCAGCAGTGGGTCAGGGGGGAGCGGGGAGCTGTTTTTT,CASSGSGGSGELFF
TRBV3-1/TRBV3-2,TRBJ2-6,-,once,TGTGCCAGCAGCACAGGCTTCTCTGGGGCCAACGTCCTGACTTTC,CASSTGFSGANVLTF
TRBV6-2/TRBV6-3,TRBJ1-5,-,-,TGTGCCAGCAGTAAAATTCGGCGGGGGGCAAGCAATCAGCCCCAGCATTTT,CASSKIRRGASNQPQHF
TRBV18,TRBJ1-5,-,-,TGTGCCAGCTCACCCACCGGTACCCCCACCATCAATCAGCCCCAGCATTTT,CASSPTGTPTINQPQHF
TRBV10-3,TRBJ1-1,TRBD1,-,TGTGCCTCCCAGCATGACAGGGAGAACACTGAAGCTTTCTTT,CASQHDRENTEAFF
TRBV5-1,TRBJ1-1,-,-,TGCGCCAGCAGCTTGGTTCAGGCAGACACTGAAGCTTTCTTT,CASSLVQADTEAFF
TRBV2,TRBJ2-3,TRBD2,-,TGTGCCAGCAGAAAGCGGACTAGCGGGGTCACAGATACGCAGTATTTT,CASRKRTSGVTDTQYF
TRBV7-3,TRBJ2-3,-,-,TGTGCCAGCAGCCAGATGGGAGGCACAGATACGCAGTATTTT,CASSQMGGTDTQYF
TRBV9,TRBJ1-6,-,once,TGTGCCAGCAGCGTGAATCCGGCGACGGGAACTTCACCCCTCCACTTT,CASSVNPATGTSPLHF